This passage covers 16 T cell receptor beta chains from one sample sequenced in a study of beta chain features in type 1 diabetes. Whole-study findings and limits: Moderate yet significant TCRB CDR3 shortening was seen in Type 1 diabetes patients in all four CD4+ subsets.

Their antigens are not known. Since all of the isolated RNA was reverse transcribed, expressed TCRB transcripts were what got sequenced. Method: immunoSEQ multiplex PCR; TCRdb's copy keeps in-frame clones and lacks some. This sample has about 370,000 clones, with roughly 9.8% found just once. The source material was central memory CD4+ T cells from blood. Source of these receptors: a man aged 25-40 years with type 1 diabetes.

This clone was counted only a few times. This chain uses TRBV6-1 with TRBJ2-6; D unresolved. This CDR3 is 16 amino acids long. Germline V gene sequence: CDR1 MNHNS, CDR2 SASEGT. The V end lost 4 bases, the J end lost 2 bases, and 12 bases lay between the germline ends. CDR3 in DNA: TGTGCCAGCAGTGGAAATTCCCAGGCTGGGGCCAACGTCCTGACTTTC. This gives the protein CASSGNSQAGANVLTF.

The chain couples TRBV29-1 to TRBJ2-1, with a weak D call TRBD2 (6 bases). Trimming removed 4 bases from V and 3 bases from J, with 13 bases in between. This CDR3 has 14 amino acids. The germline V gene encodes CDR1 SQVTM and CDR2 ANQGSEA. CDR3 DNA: TGCAGCGTTGGGTCCGAGACTAGCTACAATGAGCAGTTCTTC. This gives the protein CSVGSETSYNEQFF.

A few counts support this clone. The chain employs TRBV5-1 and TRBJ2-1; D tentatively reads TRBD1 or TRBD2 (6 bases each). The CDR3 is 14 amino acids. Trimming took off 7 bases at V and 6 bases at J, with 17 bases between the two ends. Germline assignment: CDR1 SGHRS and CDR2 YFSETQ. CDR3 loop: CASGKGGDTNEQFF. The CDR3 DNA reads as TGCGCCAGCGGGAAAGGCGGGGACACCAATGAGCAGTTCTTC.

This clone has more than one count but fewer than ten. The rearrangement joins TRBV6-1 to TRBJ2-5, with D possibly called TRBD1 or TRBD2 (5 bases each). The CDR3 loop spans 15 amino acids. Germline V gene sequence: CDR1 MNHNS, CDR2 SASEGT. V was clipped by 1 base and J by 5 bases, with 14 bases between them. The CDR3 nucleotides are TGTGCCAGCAGTGAAGGGTCAGGGAGTATTGAGACCCAGTACTTC. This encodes CASSEGSGSIETQYF.

The CDR3 spells CASSARPDTGELFF. In DNA, the CDR3 is TGTGCCAGCAGTGCACGACCTGACACCGGGGAGCTGTTTTTT. This chain links TRBV6-1 with TRBJ2-2; D is uncertain. CDR3 size: 14 residues. CDR1 MNHNS and CDR2 SASEGT come from the germline V gene. Trimming pared 4 bases from V and 3 bases from J, leaving 9 bases between.

The CDR3 coding sequence is TGTGCCAGCAGTCCCACCGCGGCAGGGTTCCATGAGCAGTTCTTC. Encoded protein: CASSPTAAGFHEQFF. The rearrangement links TRBV28 to TRBJ2-1; TRBD1 is a possible D gene (5 bases). The CDR3 sequence is 15 residues long. The V gene lost 5 bases and the J gene lost 8 bases, with 19 bases spanning the gap. Germline V gene lookup returns CDR1 MDHEN and CDR2 SYDVKM.

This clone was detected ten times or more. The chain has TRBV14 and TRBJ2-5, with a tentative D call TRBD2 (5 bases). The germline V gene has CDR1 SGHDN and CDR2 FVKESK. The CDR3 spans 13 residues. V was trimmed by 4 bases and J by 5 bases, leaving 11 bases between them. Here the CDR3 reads CASSRATGETQYF. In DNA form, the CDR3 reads TGTGCCAGCAGCCGGGCCACGGGGGAGACCCAGTACTTC. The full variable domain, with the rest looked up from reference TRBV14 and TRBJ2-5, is EAGVTQFPSHSVIEKGQTVTLRCDPISGHDNLYWYRRVMGKEIKFLLHFVKESKQDESGMPNNRFLAERTGGTYSTLKVQPAELEDSGVYFCASSRATGETQYFGPGTRLLVL.

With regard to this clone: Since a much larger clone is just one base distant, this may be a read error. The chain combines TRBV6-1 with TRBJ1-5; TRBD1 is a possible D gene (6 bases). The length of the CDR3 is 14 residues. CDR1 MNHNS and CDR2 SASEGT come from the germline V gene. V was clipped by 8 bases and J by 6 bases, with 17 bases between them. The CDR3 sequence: CASGFRGPVQPQHF. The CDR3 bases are TGTGCCAGCGGGTTCCGGGGGCCGGTTCAGCCCCAGCATTTT.

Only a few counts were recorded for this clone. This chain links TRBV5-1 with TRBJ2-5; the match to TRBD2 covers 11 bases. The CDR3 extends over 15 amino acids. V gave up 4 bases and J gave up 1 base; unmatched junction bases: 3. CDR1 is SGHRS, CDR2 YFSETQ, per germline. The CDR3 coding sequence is TGCGCCAGCAGCGCCGGGACTAGCGGCCAAGAGACCCAGTACTTC. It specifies CASSAGTSGQETQYF.

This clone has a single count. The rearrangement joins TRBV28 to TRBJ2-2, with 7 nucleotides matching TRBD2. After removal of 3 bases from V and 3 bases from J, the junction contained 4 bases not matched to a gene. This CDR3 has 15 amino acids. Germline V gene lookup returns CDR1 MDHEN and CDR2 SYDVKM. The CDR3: CASSFSSGYTGELFF. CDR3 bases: TGTGCCAGCAGTTTTTCTAGCGGCTACACCGGGGAGCTGTTTTTT.

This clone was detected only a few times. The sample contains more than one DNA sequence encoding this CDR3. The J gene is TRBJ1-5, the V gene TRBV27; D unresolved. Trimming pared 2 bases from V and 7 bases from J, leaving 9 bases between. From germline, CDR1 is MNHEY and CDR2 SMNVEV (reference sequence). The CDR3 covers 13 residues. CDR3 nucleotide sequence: TGTGCCAGCAGTTTAGCGGGTGGGCAGCCCCAGCATTTT. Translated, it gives CASSLAGGQPQHF.

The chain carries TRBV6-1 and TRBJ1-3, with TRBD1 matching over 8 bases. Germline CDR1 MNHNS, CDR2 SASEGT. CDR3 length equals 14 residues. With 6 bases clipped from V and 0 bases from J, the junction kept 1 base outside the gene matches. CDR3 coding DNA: TGTGCCAGCAGCGGGACAGGCTCTGGAAACACCATATATTTT. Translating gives CASSGTGSGNTIYF.

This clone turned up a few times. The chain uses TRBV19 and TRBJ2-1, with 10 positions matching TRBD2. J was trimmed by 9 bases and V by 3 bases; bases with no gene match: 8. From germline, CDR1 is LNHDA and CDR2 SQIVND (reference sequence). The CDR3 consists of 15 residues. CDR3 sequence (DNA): TGTGCCAGTAGTATTTTAAGCGGGAGGGCCAGTGAGCAGTTCTTC. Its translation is CASSILSGRASEQFF.

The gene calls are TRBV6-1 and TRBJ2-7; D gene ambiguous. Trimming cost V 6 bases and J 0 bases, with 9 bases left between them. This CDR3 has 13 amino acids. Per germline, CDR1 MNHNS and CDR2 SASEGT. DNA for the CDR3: TGTGCCAGCAGGTACAGTAGCTCCTACGAGCAGTACTTC. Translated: CASRYSSSYEQYF.

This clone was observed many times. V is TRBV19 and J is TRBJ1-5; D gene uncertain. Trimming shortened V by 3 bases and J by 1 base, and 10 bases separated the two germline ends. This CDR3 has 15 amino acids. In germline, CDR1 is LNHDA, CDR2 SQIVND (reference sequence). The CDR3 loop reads CASSMGGQSNQPQHF. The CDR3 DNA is TGTGCCAGTAGTATGGGTGGGCAGAGCAATCAGCCCCAGCATTTT.

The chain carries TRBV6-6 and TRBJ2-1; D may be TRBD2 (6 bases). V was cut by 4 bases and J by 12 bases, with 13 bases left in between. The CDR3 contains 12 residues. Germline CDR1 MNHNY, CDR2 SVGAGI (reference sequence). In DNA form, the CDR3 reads TGTGCCAGCAGTTCGTCGACTAGGCGGCAGTTCTTC. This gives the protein CASSSSTRRQFF.